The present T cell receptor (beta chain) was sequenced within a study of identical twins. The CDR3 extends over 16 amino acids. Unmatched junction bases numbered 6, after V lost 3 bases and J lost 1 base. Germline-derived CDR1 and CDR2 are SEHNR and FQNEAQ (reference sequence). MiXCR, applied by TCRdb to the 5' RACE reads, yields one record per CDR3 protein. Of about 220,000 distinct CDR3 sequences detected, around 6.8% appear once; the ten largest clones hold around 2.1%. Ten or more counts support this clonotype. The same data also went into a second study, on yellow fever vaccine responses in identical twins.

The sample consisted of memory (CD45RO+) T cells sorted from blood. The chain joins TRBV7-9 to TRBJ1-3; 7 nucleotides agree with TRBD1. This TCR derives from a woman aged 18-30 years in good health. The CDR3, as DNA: TGTGCCAGCAGCTTCCGGACAGGACTTTCTGGAAACACCATATATTTT. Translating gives CASSFRTGLSGNTIYF.